This TCR beta chain was documented in a study of blood T cell repertoires in COVID-19. Study details: PBMCs, B-cell-depleted T cells, or T cells were the source of the cDNA or gDNA that made up the material.

As originally analysed: Estimates of nucleated cell counts were drawn from the amplification of reference gene primers. Clones were read by immunoSEQ multiplex PCR, and TCRdb kept only the in-frame ones, dropping some. That table furnishes V, J and clone size, whereas the DNA furnished D and trimming. Among 200,000 or so clones listed, roughly nine tenths were seen once. The CDR3 contains 18 residues. Trimming cost V 1 base and J 7 bases; bases outside gene matches: 15. Per germline, CDR1 SGHVS and CDR2 FQNEAQ. This clone was recorded once. The sequence was collected from a man aged 70 or older with acute or convalescent COVID-19. Sequenced sample: peripheral blood. The gene calls are TRBV7-8 and TRBJ1-5; 8 bases map to TRBD1. CDR3 nucleotide sequence: TGTGCCAGCAGCTTAGACACCGACAGGGGCCTAACTGGGCAGCCCCAGCATTTT. This encodes CASSLDTDRGLTGQPQHF.